This T cell receptor (beta chain) was documented in a study of cytomegalovirus exposure and HLA in healthy donors. Study-wide results and caveats: Using the classifier, cytomegalovirus status was reportedly diagnosed with high specificity and sensitivity.

This clone was counted once. Its target is unknown. TCRdb's table, derived via immunoSEQ multiplex PCR, lists solely in-frame clones and lacks some. The sample carries under 250,000 clones, about nine tenths recorded once. The specimen was PBMCs. This clonotype was obtained from a woman between 18 and 30 years old in good health and CMV-seropositive.

The CDR3 reads CASNRQGRREKLFF. The DNA for the CDR3 is TGTGCCAGCAACAGACAGGGTCGACGGGAAAAACTGTTTTTT. The rearrangement links TRBV28 to TRBJ1-4; 7 nucleotides agree with TRBD1. V gave up 7 bases and J gave up 8 bases; unmatched junction bases: 10. The CDR3 is 14 residues long. Germline CDR1 and CDR2: MDHEN and SYDVKM. The entire variable domain, with the rest obtained from reference TRBV28 and TRBJ1-4, is as follows: DVKVTQSSRYLVKRTGEKVFLECVQDMDHENMFWYRQDPGLGLRLIYFSYDVKMKEKGDIPEGYSVSREKKERFSLILESASTNQTSMYLCASNRQGRREKLFFGSGTQLSVL.